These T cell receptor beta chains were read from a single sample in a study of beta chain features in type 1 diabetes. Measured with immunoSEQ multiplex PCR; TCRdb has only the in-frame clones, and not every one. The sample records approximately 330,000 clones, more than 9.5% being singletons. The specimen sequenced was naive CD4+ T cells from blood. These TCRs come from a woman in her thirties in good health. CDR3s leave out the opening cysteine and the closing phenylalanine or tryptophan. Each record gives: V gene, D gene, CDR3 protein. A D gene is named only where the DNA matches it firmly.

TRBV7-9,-,ASSLGGEETQY
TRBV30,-,AWSARQIAGYT
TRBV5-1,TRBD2,ASSLAGTSGALRTDTQY
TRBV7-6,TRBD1,ASTPAGGWTGELF
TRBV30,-,AWRRGANYEQY
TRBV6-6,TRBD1,ASSYYEQGGEKLF
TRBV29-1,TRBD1,SVQGQGAGDTQY
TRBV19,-,ASSIPGYEQF
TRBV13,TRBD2,ASSLGRTSGGYEQY
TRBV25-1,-,ASSGRHWNTEAF
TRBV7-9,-,ASSYGSYGVEQY
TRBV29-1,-,SVLAPLSGTQY
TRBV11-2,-,ASSLAGVAGELF
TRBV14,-,ASSPGNVNRNEQF
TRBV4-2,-,ASSLRGETGNTIY
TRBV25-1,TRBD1,ASSTGTAVFYGYT
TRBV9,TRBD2,ASSESGLVAGEQF
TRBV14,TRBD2,ASSYPGTTYNEQF
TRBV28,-,ASSFSDSYSRYGYT
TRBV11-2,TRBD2,ASSFPTNSGRERDTQY
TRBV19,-,ASSPLTGPSNEQF
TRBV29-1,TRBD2,SARPRLAGVGTQY
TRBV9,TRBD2,ASSVVSSGTNTGELF
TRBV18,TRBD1,ASSPPTGWAQETQY
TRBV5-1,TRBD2,ASSLTSGHTYNEQF
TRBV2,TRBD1,ASRRQGDYGYT
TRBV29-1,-,STQAPLNNEQF